These 31 T cell receptor beta chains were all obtained from the same sample, sequenced in a study of shared clonotypes between healthy human individuals. Method: immunoSEQ multiplex PCR; TCRdb's copy keeps in-frame clones and lacks some. The table has fewer than 650,000 clones, approximately 80% seen once. Sequencing input: PBMCs. These receptor sequences come from a woman in her thirties or forties in good health. Some clones in this sample may be carry-over from other donors' samples.

Regarding this clone: Other nucleotide sequences from this sample produce the same CDR3. CDR3 nucleotides: TGCGCCAGCAGCTTGGATAGCTCTGGGGCCAACGTCCTGACTTTC. Encoded protein: CASSLDSSGANVLTF. The genes are TRBV5-1 and TRBJ2-6, with unresolved D. The CDR3 has 15 amino acids. Between the trimmed V and J ends, which lost 0 bases and 0 bases, there was a span of 4 bases. CDR1 SGHRS and CDR2 YFSETQ come from the germline V gene.

Only a few counts were recorded for this clone. The gene calls are TRBV4-1 and TRBJ2-1; possibly TRBD1 or TRBD2 for D (5 bases each). Trimming shortened V by 4 bases and J by 11 bases, and 12 bases separated the two germline ends. The CDR3 spans 12 residues. Per germline, CDR1 MGHRA and CDR2 YSYEKL. The CDR3 coding sequence is TGCGCCAGCAGCCCGGGCCGGGACCAGCAGTTCTTC. The encoded protein is CASSPGRDQQFF.

V gene TRBV19 combines with J gene TRBJ1-4, with a weak D call TRBD1 (5 bases). Looked up from germline, CDR1 is LNHDA and CDR2 is SQIVND (reference sequence). CDR3 length: 13 amino acids. Trimming cost V 11 bases and J 8 bases, with 18 bases left between them. Here the CDR3 reads CAVSGTEGEKLFF. CDR3 in DNA: TGTGCCGTGTCCGGGACGGAGGGGGAAAAACTGTTTTTT.

Only one count was recorded for this clone. The V call is TRBV7-9, the J call TRBJ2-6; D is undetermined. There are 12 residues in the CDR3. Germline CDR1 is SEHNR and CDR2 is FQNEAQ (reference sequence). V was trimmed by 5 bases and J by 17 bases, leaving 16 bases between them. Written as DNA, the CDR3 is TGTGCCAGCAGCCCCTCAATGCTGAAAATGACTTTC. This gives the protein CASSPSMLKMTF.

The DNA for the CDR3 is TGTGCCAGCAGTTACACAGGGCAGGTAGGCACTGAAGCTTTCTTT. It translates to CASSYTGQVGTEAFF. The chain recombines TRBV6-5 with TRBJ1-1, with a weak D call TRBD1 (6 bases). From germline, CDR1 is MNHEY and CDR2 SVGAGI. Trimming cost V 2 bases and J 4 bases, with 14 bases left between them. The CDR3 consists of 15 residues.

The J gene is TRBJ1-5, the V gene TRBV30; TRBD1 might be the D (6 bases). The germline gives CDR1 GTSNPN, CDR2 SVGIG (reference sequence). CDR3 length: 13 residues. Trimming stripped 3 bases from V and 4 bases from J, with 10 bases between. The CDR3 nucleotides are TGTGCCTGGAGCCCTACAGGGAATCAGCCCCAGCATTTT. As protein: CAWSPTGNQPQHF.

This chain links TRBV30 with TRBJ2-6; D is perhaps TRBD1 (7 bases). This CDR3 is 15 amino acids long. The V end was cut by 3 bases, the J end by 1 base, with 10 bases between. Germline-derived CDR1 and CDR2 are GTSNPN and SVGIG (reference sequence). CDR3 sequence: CAWSAGGSGANVLTF. The CDR3 DNA sequence: TGTGCCTGGAGCGCAGGGGGGTCTGGGGCCAACGTCCTGACTTTC.

The chain uses TRBV5-1 and TRBJ2-1, with D uncertain. Germline CDR1 SGHRS, CDR2 YFSETQ. Between the trimmed V and J ends, which lost 0 bases and 4 bases, there was a span of 8 bases. The CDR3 is 14 residues long. This CDR3 is CASSLDSRYNEQFF. CDR3 DNA sequence: TGCGCCAGCAGCTTGGATTCGAGGTACAATGAGCAGTTCTTC.

With respect to this clone: Given a much more abundant clone one base away, this may be a read error. This specimen includes other DNA sequences encoding the same CDR3. The chain carries TRBV29-1 and TRBJ2-5; D might be TRBD2 (5 bases). Looked up from germline, CDR1 is SQVTM and CDR2 is ANQGSEA. The CDR3 length is 13 residues. Trimming removed 3 bases from V and 5 bases from J, with 13 bases in between. CDR3 loop: CSVEEAIGETQYF. The CDR3 DNA reads TGCAGCGTTGAGGAGGCAATCGGGGAGACCCAGTACTTC.

In regard to this clone: The identical CDR3 is also encoded by other nucleotide sequences in the sample. The genes are TRBV20-1 and TRBJ2-7; D may be TRBD1 (6 bases). Looked up from germline, CDR1 is DFQATT and CDR2 is SNEGSKA (reference sequence). The CDR3 is made up of 11 amino acids. Between the trimmed V and J ends, which lost 7 bases and 7 bases, there was a span of 14 bases. The CDR3 DNA reads TGCAGTGTACGGACAGTTTATGAGCAGTACTTC. It yields the protein CSVRTVYEQYF.

The CDR3 DNA reads as TGTGCCAGCAGCCAAGTACCGGGACTAGGAGAGACCCAGTACTTC. Its translation is CASSQVPGLGETQYF. This chain uses TRBV7-9 with TRBJ2-5, with 8 positions matching TRBD2. Germline values: CDR1 SEHNR, CDR2 FQNEAQ (reference sequence). CDR3 size: 15 residues. J was trimmed by 4 bases and V by 5 bases; bases with no gene match: 9.

This CDR3 reads CASSVTTGVNEQFF. As DNA, the CDR3 is TGTGCCAGCAGCGTAACAACAGGGGTAAATGAGCAGTTCTTC. The chain recombines TRBV9 with TRBJ2-1; 7 bases match TRBD1. The trim removed 1 base at V and 7 bases at J, leaving 5 bases unmatched. In germline, CDR1 is SGDLS, CDR2 YYNGEE. The CDR3 consists of 14 residues.

In its sample, this clone was seen a few times. Other DNA sequences within the sample encode an identical CDR3. This chain connects TRBV6-5 to TRBJ1-2; the match to TRBD1 covers 7 bases. The CDR3 runs 13 residues. V was clipped by 5 bases and J by 4 bases; unmatched bases: 4. From germline, CDR1 is MNHEY and CDR2 SVGAGI. The CDR3 loop reads CASSRDRTYGYTF. The CDR3, as DNA: TGTGCCAGCAGTAGGGACAGAACCTATGGCTACACCTTC.

This chain connects TRBV2 to TRBJ1-4; D ambiguous. Trimming took off 3 bases at V and 4 bases at J, with 21 bases between the two ends. The CDR3 is made up of 18 amino acids. Germline V lookup: CDR1 SNHLY, CDR2 FYNNEI. For the CDR3, the DNA is TGTGCCAGCAGTGATGGAATCTTTTACGGAGAGGATAATGAAAAACTGTTTTTT. Protein: CASSDGIFYGEDNEKLFF.

The chain carries TRBV7-6 and TRBJ2-5; D might be TRBD2 (6 bases). The assigned J gene may be wrong: the sequence end matches TRBJ2-7 better. This CDR3 has 21 amino acids. The germline V gene encodes CDR1 SGHVS and CDR2 FNYEAQ. The CDR3 nucleotides read TGTGCCAGCAGCTTAAATCGTCCAGCTCCTTCCCCGGGAGCCTTTACCTACGAGCAGTACTTC. Translating gives CASSLNRPAPSPGAFTYEQYF.

V usage is TRBV5-1 and J usage is TRBJ1-1, with D hard to call. The germline V gene has CDR1 SGHRS and CDR2 YFSETQ. CDR3 size: 13 residues. Trimming took off 4 bases at V and 5 bases at J, with 12 bases between the two ends. The CDR3 DNA reads as TGCGCCAGCAGCGCAGTCCCAACAACTGAAGCTTTCTTT. Its translation: CASSAVPTTEAFF.

This clone was observed a few times. V gene TRBV5-6 combines with J gene TRBJ1-1; 8 nucleotides align to TRBD1. The CDR3 runs 14 residues. The V segment lost 3 bases and the J segment 5 bases; nucleotides outside the gene matches: 6. Germline values: CDR1 SGHDT, CDR2 YYEEEE. For the CDR3, the DNA is TGTGCCAGCAGCTGGACAGGGAGAGGTACTGAAGCTTTCTTT. Encoded protein: CASSWTGRGTEAFF.

This clone came up a few times. For the CDR3, the DNA is TGTGCCAGTAACCCGACAGAGATCGGGGAGCTGTTTTTT. It is translated as CASNPTEIGELFF. The chain links TRBV19 to TRBJ2-2; D is perhaps TRBD1 (5 bases). This CDR3 has 13 amino acids. Trimming shortened V by 7 bases and J by 7 bases, and 13 bases separated the two germline ends. Looked up from germline, CDR1 is LNHDA and CDR2 is SQIVND (reference sequence). The full variable domain, its missing parts supplied by reference TRBV19 and TRBJ2-2, is DGGITQSPKYLFRKEGQNVTLSCEQNLNHDAMYWYRQDPGQGLRLIYYSQIVNDFQKGDIAEGYSVSREKKESFPLTVTSAQKNPTAFYLCASNPTEIGELFFGEGSRLTVL.

The chain combines TRBV2 with TRBJ2-7; the D is unclear. The germline V and J ends were trimmed by 1 base and 3 bases, with 7 bases remaining between them. Germline-derived CDR1 and CDR2 are SNHLY and FYNNEI. The CDR3 has 13 residues. The CDR3 region has the DNA TGTGCCAGCAGTGAAGAGGTAGGCTACGAGCAGTACTTC. Translation gives CASSEEVGYEQYF. The entire variable domain, with the rest obtained from reference TRBV2 and TRBJ2-7, is as follows: EPEVTQTPSHQVTQMGQEVILRCVPISNHLYFYWYRQILGQKVEFLVSFYNNEISEKSEIFDDQFSVERPDGSNFTLKIRSTKLEDSAMYFCASSEEVGYEQYFGPGTRLTVT.

This clone was counted ten times or more. Within the sample, other DNA sequences also encode this same CDR3. The chain carries TRBV30 and TRBJ1-2; possibly TRBD1 for D (5 bases). The CDR3 length is 12 residues. The germline V gene has CDR1 GTSNPN and CDR2 SVGIG (reference sequence). V lost 3 bases to trimming and J lost 10 bases, with 15 bases between them. In DNA form, the CDR3 reads TGTGCCTGGAGCGACACCAGGGATAACTACACCTTC. As protein: CAWSDTRDNYTF.

The V and J genes are TRBV25-1 and TRBJ2-3; D remains ambiguous. V dropped 0 bases and J dropped 10 bases, with 11 bases sitting between them. Germline loops: CDR1 MGHDK, CDR2 SYGVNS. The CDR3 loop spans 13 amino acids. The CDR3 bases are TGTGCCAGCAGTGAATATGCAGGCCTGGCGCAGTATTTT. It yields the protein CASSEYAGLAQYF.

This rearrangement joins TRBV5-6 to TRBJ1-2; D not certain. The CDR3 contains 16 residues. Deletions cut 4 bases from V and 4 bases from J, with 20 bases between. Germline V gene lookup returns CDR1 SGHDT and CDR2 YYEEEE. The DNA of the CDR3 is TGTGCCAGCAGCCCGTTGAGCGGCCGGGATATCTATGGCTACACCTTC. Translated: CASSPLSGRDIYGYTF.

This chain links TRBV30 with TRBJ1-2; D not certain. The CDR3 consists of 14 residues. Germline CDR1 reads GTSNPN; CDR2 reads SVGIG (reference sequence). V lost 0 bases, J lost 2 bases, and 10 bases lay in between. This CDR3 reads CAWSVRVGNYGYTF. CDR3 nucleotide sequence: TGTGCCTGGAGTGTACGGGTGGGCAACTATGGCTACACCTTC.

The CDR3 reads CASSNNNQPQHF. For the CDR3, the DNA is TGTGCCAGTAGTAACAACAATCAGCCCCAGCATTTT. The chain combines TRBV19 with TRBJ1-5; D is ambiguous. V shed 4 bases and J shed 3 bases, with 4 bases lying between them. Per germline, CDR1 LNHDA and CDR2 SQIVND (reference sequence). The CDR3 is 12 amino acids.

The chain links TRBV27 to TRBJ2-1, with TRBD2 identical over 7 bases. Germline-derived CDR1 and CDR2 are MNHEY and SMNVEV (reference sequence). V lost 1 base and J lost 7; bases outside the gene matches: 7. The CDR3 extends over 15 amino acids. The CDR3 nucleotides read TGTGCCAGCAGTTTATACGGCGGGAGTCGGAATGAGCAGTTCTTC. Translated, it gives CASSLYGGSRNEQFF.

The V gene is TRBV28, the J gene TRBJ2-1, with TRBD1 identical over 7 bases. The CDR3 runs to 13 residues. J was trimmed by 6 bases and V by 7 bases; bases with no gene match: 6. The germline gives CDR1 MDHEN, CDR2 SYDVKM. The CDR3 protein is CASIDREINEQFF. The CDR3 DNA is TGTGCCAGCATCGACAGGGAGATCAATGAGCAGTTCTTC.

This chain connects TRBV15 to TRBJ2-2; D perhaps matches TRBD2 (5 bases). Germline CDR1 reads LNHNV; CDR2 reads YYDKDF (reference sequence). V was trimmed by 5 bases and J by 3 bases, leaving 7 bases between them. This CDR3 region has 13 residues. The CDR3 here is CATSGRHTGELFF. In DNA, the CDR3 is TGTGCCACCAGCGGGAGACACACCGGGGAGCTGTTTTTT.

The chain links TRBV5-1 to TRBJ2-2; D could derive from TRBD1 or TRBD2 (5 bases each). The CDR3 is 16 amino acids. V dropped 0 bases and J dropped 4 bases, with 13 bases sitting between them. CDR1 is SGHRS and CDR2 is YFSETQ in the germline V gene. The CDR3 DNA reads TGCGCCAGCAGCTTGGTTTCGGGACGTACCACCGGGGAGCTGTTTTTT. Residues: CASSLVSGRTTGELFF.

The chain links TRBV7-9 to TRBJ2-5; D is perhaps TRBD1 (6 bases). Germline-derived CDR1 and CDR2 are SEHNR and FQNEAQ (reference sequence). This CDR3 region has 14 residues. Trimming shortened V by 5 bases and J by 1 base, and 11 bases separated the two germline ends. The CDR3 nucleotides are TGTGCCAGCAGCCCCCAGGGGAGCCAAGAGACCCAGTACTTC. This codes for CASSPQGSQETQYF. The full variable domain, with the rest looked up from reference TRBV7-9 and TRBJ2-5, is DTGVSQNPRHKITKRGQNVTFRCDPISEHNRLYWYRQTLGQGPEFLTYFQNEAQLEKSRLLSDRFSAERPKGSFSTLEIQRTEQGDSAMYLCASSPQGSQETQYFGPGTRLLVL.

As regards this clone: Given a much more abundant clone one base away, this may be a read error. At the DNA level, this CDR3 is encoded by other sequences in the same sample as well. The chain carries TRBV10-3 and TRBJ2-3; D is perhaps TRBD2 (6 bases). The CDR3 spans 15 residues. Germline CDR1 ENHRY, CDR2 SYGVKD. V lost 6 bases, J lost 1 base, and 14 bases lay in between. CDR3 protein: CAIRETSLGTDTQYF. The CDR3 region has the DNA TGTGCCATCAGAGAAACTAGCCTTGGCACAGATACGCAGTATTTT.

V is TRBV5-4 and J is TRBJ2-1, with D possibly TRBD2 on 6 matching bases. Between the trimmed V and J ends, which lost 4 bases and 1 base, there was a span of 15 bases. This CDR3 contains 16 residues. CDR1 SGHNT and CDR2 YYREEE come from the germline V gene (reference sequence). CDR3 nucleotide sequence: TGTGCCAGCAGCCATACGACTAGTGGGTCCTACAATGAGCAGTTCTTC. This translates into CASSHTTSGSYNEQFF.